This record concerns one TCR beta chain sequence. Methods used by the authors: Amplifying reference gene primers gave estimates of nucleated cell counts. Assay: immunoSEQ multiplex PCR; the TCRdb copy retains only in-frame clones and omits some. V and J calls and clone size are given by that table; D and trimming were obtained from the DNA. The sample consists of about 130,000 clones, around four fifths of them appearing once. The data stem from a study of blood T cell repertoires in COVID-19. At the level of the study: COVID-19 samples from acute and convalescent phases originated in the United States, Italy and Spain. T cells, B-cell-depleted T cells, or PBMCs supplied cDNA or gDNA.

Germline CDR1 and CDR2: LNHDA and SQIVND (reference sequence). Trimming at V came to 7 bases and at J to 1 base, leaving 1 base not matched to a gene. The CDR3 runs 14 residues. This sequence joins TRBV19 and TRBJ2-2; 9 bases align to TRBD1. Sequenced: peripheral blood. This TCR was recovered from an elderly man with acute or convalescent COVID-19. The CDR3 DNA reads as TGTGCCAGTATGGACAGGGGGAACACCGGGGAGCTGTTTTTT. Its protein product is CASMDRGNTGELFF. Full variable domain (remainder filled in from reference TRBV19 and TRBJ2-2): DGGITQSPKYLFRKEGQNVTLSCEQNLNHDAMYWYRQDPGQGLRLIYYSQIVNDFQKGDIAEGYSVSREKKESFPLTVTSAQKNPTAFYLCASMDRGNTGELFFGEGSRLTVL.